The sequence of this T cell receptor (beta chain) was determined in a study of T cells after yellow fever vaccination. MiXCR was run by TCRdb on the 5' RACE reads, yielding one entry per CDR3 protein. This table has about 330,000 distinct CDR3 sequences, around 6.8% appearing once. As concerns this clonotype: Its target is unknown.

Study outcomes and limitations: Contaminating bulk clonotypes could be abundant in FACS-sorted repertoires. Most clones from primary vaccination resurfaced after the booster (around 95% CD4, 88% CD8). Shared CD4/CD8 clonotypes were a small share, likely from convergent recombination. By day 5 rather than day 15, the secondary response had peaked, though it was weaker.

Per germline, CDR1 MNHEY and CDR2 SVGEGT. The V gene lost 2 bases and the J gene lost 2 bases, with 13 bases spanning the gap. CDR3 length: 17 residues. The receptor comes from a young man who received the YFV17D yellow fever vaccine. The chain links TRBV6-2 or TRBV6-3 to TRBJ2-6, with D perhaps matching TRBD1 (6 bases). This sample comprised PBMCs, obtained roughly 45 days after the first yellow fever vaccination. This chain's CDR3 is CASSYGSGVPGANVLTF. The CDR3 coding sequence is TGTGCCAGCAGTTACGGTTCAGGGGTTCCTGGGGCCAACGTCCTGACTTTC.